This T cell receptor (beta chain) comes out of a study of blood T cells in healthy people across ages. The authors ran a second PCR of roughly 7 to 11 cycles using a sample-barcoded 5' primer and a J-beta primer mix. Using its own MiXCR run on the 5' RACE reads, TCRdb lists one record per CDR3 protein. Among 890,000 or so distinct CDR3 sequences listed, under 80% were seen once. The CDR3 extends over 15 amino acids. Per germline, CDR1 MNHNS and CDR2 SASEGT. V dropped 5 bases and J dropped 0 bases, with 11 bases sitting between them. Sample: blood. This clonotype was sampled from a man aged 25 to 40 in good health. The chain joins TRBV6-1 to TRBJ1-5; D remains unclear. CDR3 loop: CASSSPKGSNQPQHF. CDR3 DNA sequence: TGTGCCAGCAGTTCACCCAAGGGTAGCAATCAGCCCCAGCATTTT.